A single sample is the source of the 28 T cell receptor beta chains below, sequenced in a study of cytotoxic CD8 clonotypes in ibrutinib-treated CLL. Repertoires were generated with immunoSEQ multiplex PCR, while TCRdb's copy carries only in-frame clones and drops some. The sample comprises a few hundred thousand clones, roughly 70% of which are singletons, and roughly 14% rests with the top ten. The sample was PBMCs, taken after 24 months of ibrutinib treatment. These receptors all stem from a human donor with chronic lymphocytic leukemia.

The chain carries TRBV27 and TRBJ2-1; 9 bases fit TRBD2. The V and J ends lost 6 bases and 0 bases, in that order; junction bases with no gene match: 12. CDR1 MNHEY and CDR2 SMNVEV come from the germline V gene (reference sequence). The CDR3 covers 18 residues. In DNA, the CDR3 is TGTGCCAGCAGAAAACCGGGACTAGCAAGGAGCTCCTACAATGAGCAGTTCTTC. It codes for CASRKPGLARSSYNEQFF.

The chain couples TRBV2 to TRBJ1-1; 7 bases map to TRBD1. CDR1 SNHLY and CDR2 FYNNEI come from the germline V gene. The CDR3 loop spans 14 amino acids. After removal of 6 bases from V and 8 bases from J, the junction contained 12 bases not matched to a gene. The CDR3 nucleotides are TGTGCCAGCAGGGGCCCCGGGACAGAGGGAGAAGCTTTCTTT. It is translated as CASRGPGTEGEAFF.

The genes are TRBV9 and TRBJ1-2; D is possibly TRBD1 (6 bases). V lost 4 bases and J lost 8, with 12 bases in between. The V gene's germline CDR1 is SGDLS and CDR2 YYNGEE. The CDR3 contains 12 residues. The CDR3 loop is CASSRGQKGYTF. CDR3 in DNA: TGTGCCAGCAGCCGAGGACAGAAAGGCTACACCTTC. The entire variable domain, with the rest obtained from reference TRBV9 and TRBJ1-2, is as follows: DSGVTQTPKHLITATGQRVTLRCSPRSGDLSVYWYQQSLDQGLQFLIQYYNGEERAKGNILERFSAQQFPDLHSELNLSSLELGDSALYFCASSRGQKGYTFGSGTRLTVV.

The chain recombines TRBV27 with TRBJ1-5; D not resolved. CDR3 length equals 11 residues. CDR1 is MNHEY and CDR2 is SMNVEV in the germline V gene (reference sequence). V lost 8 bases and J 6 bases, leaving 8 bases between the germline ends. In nucleotides, the CDR3 is TGTGCCAGCGGCGTAACTCAGCCCCAGCATTTT. As protein: CASGVTQPQHF.

The genes are TRBV9 and TRBJ2-3, with 8 bases identical to TRBD2. V lost 4 bases and J lost 0; bases outside the gene matches: 7. The CDR3 consists of 16 residues. Germline CDR1 SGDLS, CDR2 YYNGEE. The CDR3 protein is CASSSRGGASTDTQYF. The CDR3 nucleotides are TGTGCCAGCAGCTCCCGGGGGGGGGCTAGCACAGATACGCAGTATTTT.

The chain carries TRBV7-9 and TRBJ1-4; tentatively, D is TRBD1 (5 bases). V was shortened by 10 bases and J by 6 bases, with 18 bases between the two germline ends. The germline V gene has CDR1 SEHNR and CDR2 FQNEAQ (reference sequence). CDR3 length equals 14 residues. CDR3 sequence: CATRVGGGDEKLFF. Written as DNA, the CDR3 is TGTGCCACCAGAGTCGGGGGTGGAGATGAAAAACTGTTTTTT.

The rearrangement uses TRBV7-2 and TRBJ2-5; D uncertain. The CDR3 is 14 residues long. Trimming pared 5 bases from V and 1 base from J, leaving 11 bases between. Germline lookup yields CDR1 SGHTA and CDR2 FQGNSA. This chain's CDR3 is CASSVRRSQETQYF. CDR3 bases: TGTGCCAGCAGCGTGAGACGGTCCCAAGAGACCCAGTACTTC.

V is TRBV29-1 and J is TRBJ2-3; D uncertain. The CDR3 has 15 residues. Trimming removed 3 bases from V and 0 bases from J, with 13 bases in between. The germline V gene encodes CDR1 SQVTM and CDR2 ANQGSEA. The CDR3 DNA reads TGCAGCGTTGATAGTGGGGTCACTAGCACAGATACGCAGTATTTT. Translation: CSVDSGVTSTDTQYF.

The gene calls are TRBV9 and TRBJ2-3, with 8 bases aligning to TRBD2. Germline assignment: CDR1 SGDLS and CDR2 YYNGEE. There are 14 residues in the CDR3. V shed 3 bases, J shed 4 bases, and the junction held 4 bases outside the gene matches. The CDR3 nucleotides are TGTGCCAGCAGCGCGGGGGGGTTGGCAGATACGCAGTATTTT. It specifies CASSAGGLADTQYF.

V is TRBV7-8 and J is TRBJ2-1, with 7 bases matching TRBD2. J gave up 8 bases and V 5 bases, and 9 bases lay outside the gene matches. This CDR3 is 14 amino acids long. Germline CDR1 SGHVS, CDR2 FQNEAQ. The CDR3 protein is CASSEPPGGDEQFF. The CDR3 DNA reads as TGTGCCAGCAGCGAGCCTCCGGGAGGCGATGAGCAGTTCTTC.

The genes are TRBV5-1 and TRBJ1-3; D is uncertain. V was pared by 3 bases and J by 2 bases, with 12 bases between. Per the germline V gene, CDR1 is SGHRS and CDR2 is YFSETQ. This CDR3 has 15 amino acids. CDR3 DNA: TGCGCCAGCAGCTCTTGGGCTCAGCCTGGAAACACCATATATTTT. As protein: CASSSWAQPGNTIYF.

The J gene is TRBJ2-3, the V gene TRBV2; D is perhaps TRBD1 or TRBD2 (5 bases each). The CDR3 length is 16 residues. Germline CDR1 SNHLY, CDR2 FYNNEI. The germline V and J ends were trimmed by 6 bases and 2 bases, with 18 bases remaining between them. This chain's CDR3 is CASRETWGWDTDTQYF. The DNA for the CDR3 is TGTGCCAGCAGAGAAACCTGGGGGTGGGACACAGATACGCAGTATTTT.

The chain uses TRBV9 and TRBJ2-1, with TRBD2 as a possible D gene (6 bases). V was trimmed by 0 bases and J by 1 base, leaving 8 bases between them. Germline V CDR1 and CDR2: SGDLS, YYNGEE. The CDR3 covers 15 residues. CDR3: CASSVGLASYNEQFF. The CDR3 nucleotides read TGTGCCAGCAGCGTAGGTCTAGCGTCCTACAATGAGCAGTTCTTC.

The chain uses TRBV15 and TRBJ2-1; D possibly corresponds to TRBD1 (6 bases). CDR1 is LNHNV and CDR2 is YYDKDF in the germline V gene (reference sequence). V shed 2 bases and J shed 4 bases, with 12 bases lying between them. This CDR3 has 15 amino acids. The CDR3 nucleotides are TGTGCCACCAGCAGACGGGTAGGGGGTTACAATGAGCAGTTCTTC. It translates to CATSRRVGGYNEQFF.

The V gene is TRBV6-5, the J gene TRBJ1-1; D gene unclear. This CDR3 region has 11 residues. Germline V CDR1 and CDR2: MNHEY, SVGAGI. Trimming stripped 6 bases from V and 3 bases from J, with 5 bases between. CDR3 nucleotides: TGTGCCAGCAGCAGATACACTGAAGCTTTCTTT. It translates to CASSRYTEAFF.

V usage is TRBV25-1 and J usage is TRBJ2-1; 7 positions match TRBD1. The germline V gene has CDR1 MGHDK and CDR2 SYGVNS. CDR3 length: 16 amino acids. The V and J ends lost 2 bases and 2 bases, in that order; junction bases with no gene match: 6. DNA of the CDR3: TGTGCCAGCAGTGAACCGACAGGGAACGCCTACAATGAGCAGTTCTTC. It codes for CASSEPTGNAYNEQFF.

The chain combines TRBV29-1 with TRBJ2-5; possible D gene TRBD1, 5 bases. In germline, CDR1 is SQVTM, CDR2 ANQGSEA. The CDR3 spans 16 residues. The V end lost 3 bases, the J end lost 5 bases, and 22 bases lay between the germline ends. CDR3 nucleotide sequence: TGCAGCGTTGAGTCAACCCGGTGGGGCACGGAGGAGACCCAGTACTTC. Translation: CSVESTRWGTEETQYF.

The sample holds a few counts of this clone. This chain uses TRBV27 with TRBJ2-7; TRBD1 agrees at 7 bases. V dropped 3 bases and J dropped 5; count of bases not matched to a gene: 16. Germline values: CDR1 MNHEY, CDR2 SMNVEV (reference sequence). The CDR3 is 17 amino acids. The CDR3, as DNA: TGTGCCAGCAGTTTGACCACCGATGACAGGGCAGGCCACGAGCAGTACTTC. It translates to CASSLTTDDRAGHEQYF.

In this sample, this clone turned up a few times. The chain combines TRBV5-1 with TRBJ1-5; TRBD1 matches 7 bases. CDR1 SGHRS and CDR2 YFSETQ come from the germline V gene. With 0 bases clipped from V and 3 bases from J, the junction kept 3 bases outside the gene matches. The CDR3 is 15 amino acids. Here the CDR3 DNA reads TGCGCCAGCAGCTTGGGGACAGGCTTCAATCAGCCCCAGCATTTT. Residues: CASSLGTGFNQPQHF.

This rearrangement joins TRBV5-1 to TRBJ2-1; D uncertain. CDR3 length: 13 amino acids. Germline V gene sequence: CDR1 SGHRS, CDR2 YFSETQ. Trimming shortened V by 0 bases and J by 7 bases, and 8 bases separated the two germline ends. The CDR3, as DNA: TGCGCCAGCAGCTTGGAAGGACCTAATGAGCAGTTCTTC. Amino acid sequence: CASSLEGPNEQFF.

The chain recombines TRBV28 with TRBJ1-5; D is undetermined. Germline assignment: CDR1 MDHEN and CDR2 SYDVKM. The CDR3 sequence is 15 residues long. V was cut by 3 bases and J by 2 bases, with 11 bases left in between. In nucleotides, the CDR3 is TGTGCCAGCAGTTTTGCAGAAAGGGGCAATCAGCCCCAGCATTTT. Encoded protein: CASSFAERGNQPQHF. Complete variable domain (other parts from reference TRBV28 and TRBJ1-5): DVKVTQSSRYLVKRTGEKVFLECVQDMDHENMFWYRQDPGLGLRLIYFSYDVKMKEKGDIPEGYSVSREKKERFSLILESASTNQTSMYLCASSFAERGNQPQHFGDGTRLSIL.

The J gene is TRBJ2-1, the V gene TRBV29-1; D unresolved. Germline-derived CDR1 and CDR2 are SQVTM and ANQGSEA. The CDR3 sequence is 13 residues long. The ends were cut back, 7 bases at V and 2 bases at J, with 12 bases in the middle. The CDR3 loop reads CSAVRTTYNEQFF. DNA of the CDR3: TGCAGCGCAGTAAGGACGACCTACAATGAGCAGTTCTTC.

This clone was observed a single time. The chain is built from TRBV5-1 and TRBJ2-7, with 10 bases fitting TRBD1. Germline assignment: CDR1 SGHRS and CDR2 YFSETQ. This CDR3 has 15 residues. V lost 7 bases, J lost 6 bases, and 13 bases stayed unmatched. The DNA for the CDR3 is TGCGCCAGCGCCAATCCCGGGACAGGGGCTGGCGAGCAGTACTTC. Its protein is CASANPGTGAGEQYF. Using reference TRBV5-1 and TRBJ2-7 for the parts outside the CDR3, the full variable domain is KAGVTQTPRYLIKTRGQQVTLSCSPISGHRSVSWYQQTPGQGLQFLFEYFSETQRNKGNFPGRFSGRQFSNSRSEMNVSTLELGDSALYLCASANPGTGAGEQYFGPGTRLTVT.

This chain connects TRBV14 to TRBJ2-5; no definite D call. This CDR3 is 13 amino acids long. Trimming shortened V by 1 base and J by 4 bases, and 7 bases separated the two germline ends. CDR1 is SGHDN, CDR2 FVKESK, per germline. Written as DNA, the CDR3 is TGTGCCAGCAGCCAAGTCTTGGGAGAGACCCAGTACTTC. This gives the protein CASSQVLGETQYF.

V and J are TRBV11-2 and TRBJ1-3; D unresolved. Per germline, CDR1 SGHAT and CDR2 FQNNGV. The CDR3 loop spans 15 amino acids. V dropped 2 bases and J dropped 1 base, with 9 bases sitting between them. DNA of the CDR3: TGTGCCAGCAGCTTAAGCGGGGTGTCTGGAAACACCATATATTTT. It translates to CASSLSGVSGNTIYF.

The V call is TRBV19, the J call TRBJ2-1, with 12 bases identical to TRBD2. CDR1 and CDR2 (germline): LNHDA, SQIVND (reference sequence). With 1 base clipped from V and 5 bases from J, the junction kept 15 bases outside the gene matches. The CDR3 is made up of 20 amino acids. CDR3 bases: TGTGCCAGTAGTATAGTCGTCAGGACTAGCGGGACGGCAAGGAACAATGAGCAGTTCTTC. Translated: CASSIVVRTSGTARNNEQFF.

The chain carries TRBV15 and TRBJ2-7, with 12 bases matching TRBD2. The V gene's germline CDR1 is LNHNV and CDR2 YYDKDF (reference sequence). Losses at the gene ends were 0 bases for V and 3 bases for J; bases not matched to a gene: 15. The CDR3 covers 20 residues. The CDR3 DNA reads as TGTGCCACCAGCAGAGATTCGGTGGGGGGGAGACTAGCGGGAGACTACGAGCAGTACTTC. Protein product: CATSRDSVGGRLAGDYEQYF.

The gene calls are TRBV27 and TRBJ2-7; 7 positions agree with TRBD1. Germline CDR1 is MNHEY and CDR2 is SMNVEV (reference sequence). The CDR3 has 14 residues. Trimming at V came to 6 bases and at J to 3 bases, leaving 8 bases not matched to a gene. CDR3 loop: CASRTRQGSYEQYF. The CDR3, as DNA: TGTGCCAGCAGAACTCGACAGGGAAGCTACGAGCAGTACTTC.